Following are 7 T cell receptor beta chains from one sample sequenced in a study of a mutant IDH1 vaccine in newly diagnosed glioma. The method was immunoSEQ multiplex PCR; TCRdb's version includes in-frame clones alone and lacks a portion of them. The table has about 88,000 clones, roughly 80% seen once. Time point here: baseline, week 1 (first vaccination visit). The treatment: pre-vaccination baseline after standard-of-care therapy. This sample comprised PBMCs, obtained from a glioma patient treated with radiotherapy, temozolomide or both. The origin of the receptors is a man in his forties or fifties with glioma. Some clones in this sample may be carry-over from other donors' samples.

The chain joins TRBV30 to TRBJ1-1; the D is unclear. Between the trimmed V and J ends, which lost 0 bases and 2 bases, there was a span of 10 bases. Germline assignment: CDR1 GTSNPN and CDR2 SVGIG (reference sequence). CDR3 size: 14 residues. CDR3 sequence (DNA): TGTGCCTGGAGTGTAGGTCAATTTAACACTGAAGCTTTCTTT. It codes for CAWSVGQFNTEAFF.

The chain links TRBV5-1 to TRBJ2-5, with D perhaps assigned TRBD1 or TRBD2 (7 bases each). CDR3 length equals 14 residues. Germline V gene sequence: CDR1 SGHRS, CDR2 YFSETQ. Trimming removed 4 bases from V and 2 bases from J, with 12 bases in between. CDR3 DNA: TGCGCCAGCAGCCCAGGGGGGGTACAAGAGACCCAGTACTTC. Protein: CASSPGGVQETQYF.

The chain employs TRBV6-1 and TRBJ1-5; D not certain. Germline V CDR1 and CDR2: MNHNS, SASEGT. CDR3 size: 12 residues. The ends were cut back, 5 bases at V and 9 bases at J, with 11 bases in the middle. As DNA, the CDR3 is TGTGCCAGCAGTTCCCCGCCCCGGCCCCAGCATTTT. It is translated as CASSSPPRPQHF.

The chain carries TRBV6-5 and TRBJ1-1, with D perhaps matching TRBD1 (5 bases). Germline values: CDR1 MNHEY, CDR2 SVGAGI. CDR3 length: 14 residues. Between the trimmed V and J ends, which lost 5 bases and 3 bases, there was a span of 13 bases. CDR3 nucleotide sequence: TGTGCCAGCAGTCGAGGGACGGGGTACACTGAAGCTTTCTTT. Its translation: CASSRGTGYTEAFF.

The J gene is TRBJ1-4, the V gene TRBV29-1, with a weak D call TRBD1 (5 bases). This CDR3 comprises 12 residues. Germline CDR1 is SQVTM and CDR2 is ANQGSEA. V gave up 6 bases and J gave up 8 bases, with 13 bases separating them. The CDR3 sequence: CSVLGAGEKLFF. The CDR3 coding sequence is TGCAGCGTATTGGGCGCAGGGGAAAAACTGTTTTTT.

This clone has a single count. The rearrangement links TRBV9 to TRBJ2-2, with D uncertain. Per the germline V gene, CDR1 is SGDLS and CDR2 is YYNGEE. The CDR3 is made up of 15 amino acids. Trimming took 0 bases from V and 1 from J, leaving 7 bases between them. In DNA form, the CDR3 reads TGTGCCAGCAGCGTAGATGGGCAGAACACCGGGGAGCTGTTTTTT. This codes for CASSVDGQNTGELFF.

The chain employs TRBV18 and TRBJ2-5; D not certain. The V end was cut by 0 bases, the J end by 5 bases, with 4 bases between. CDR3 length: 12 amino acids. Looked up from germline, CDR1 is KGHSH and CDR2 is LQKENI. In DNA, the CDR3 is TGTGCCAGCTCACCACCGTTGGAGACCCAGTACTTC. It specifies CASSPPLETQYF. Supplemented by reference TRBV18 and TRBJ2-5, the full variable domain reads NAGVMQNPRHLVRRRGQEARLRCSPMKGHSHVYWYRQLPEEGLKFMVYLQKENIIDESGMPKERFSAEFPKEGPSILRIQQVVRGDSAAYFCASSPPLETQYFGPGTRLLVL.